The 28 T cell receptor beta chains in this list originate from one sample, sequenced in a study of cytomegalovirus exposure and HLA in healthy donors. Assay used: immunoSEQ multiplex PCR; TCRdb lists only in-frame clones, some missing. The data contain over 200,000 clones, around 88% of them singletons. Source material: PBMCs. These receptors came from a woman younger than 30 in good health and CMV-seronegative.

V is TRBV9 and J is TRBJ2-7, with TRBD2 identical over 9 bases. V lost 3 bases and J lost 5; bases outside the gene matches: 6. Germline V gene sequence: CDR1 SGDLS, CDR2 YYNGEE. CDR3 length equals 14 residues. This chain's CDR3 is CASSASGVSHEQYF. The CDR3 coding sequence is TGTGCCAGCAGCGCTAGCGGGGTCTCTCACGAGCAGTACTTC.

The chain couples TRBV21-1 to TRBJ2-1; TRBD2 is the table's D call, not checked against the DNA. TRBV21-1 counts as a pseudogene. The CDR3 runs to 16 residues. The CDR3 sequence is CASSKGGSRDYNEQFF. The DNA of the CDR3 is TGTGCCAGCAGCAAAGGTGGTTCGCGGGACTACAATGAGCAGTTCTTC.

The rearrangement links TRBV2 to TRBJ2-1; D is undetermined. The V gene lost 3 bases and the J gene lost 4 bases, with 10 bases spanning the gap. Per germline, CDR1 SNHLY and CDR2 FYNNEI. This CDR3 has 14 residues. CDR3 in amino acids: CASSEGYEYNEQFF. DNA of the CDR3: TGTGCCAGCAGTGAGGGCTATGAATACAATGAGCAGTTCTTC.

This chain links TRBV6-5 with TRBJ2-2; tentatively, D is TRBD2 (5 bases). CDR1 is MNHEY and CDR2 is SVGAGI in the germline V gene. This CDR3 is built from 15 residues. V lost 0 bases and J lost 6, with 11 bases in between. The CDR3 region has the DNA TGTGCCAGCAGTTACTCGAGGGCTGGCTCCGGGGAGCTGTTTTTT. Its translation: CASSYSRAGSGELFF.

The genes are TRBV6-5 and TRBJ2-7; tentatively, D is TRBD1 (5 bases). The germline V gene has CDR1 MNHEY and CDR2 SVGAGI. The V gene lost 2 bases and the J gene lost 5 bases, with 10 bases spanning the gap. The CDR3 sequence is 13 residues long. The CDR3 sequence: CASSYGAWDEQYF. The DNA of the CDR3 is TGTGCCAGCAGTTACGGGGCATGGGACGAGCAGTACTTC.

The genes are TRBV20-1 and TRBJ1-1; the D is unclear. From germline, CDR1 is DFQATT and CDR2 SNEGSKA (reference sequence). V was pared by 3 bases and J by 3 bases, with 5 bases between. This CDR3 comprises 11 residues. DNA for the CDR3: TGCAGTGCTAGCGACTACACTGAAGCTTTCTTT. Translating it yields CSASDYTEAFF.

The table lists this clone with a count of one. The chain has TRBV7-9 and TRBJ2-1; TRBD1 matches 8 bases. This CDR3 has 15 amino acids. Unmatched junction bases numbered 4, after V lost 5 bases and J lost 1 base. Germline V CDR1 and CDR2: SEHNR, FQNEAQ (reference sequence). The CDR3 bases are TGTGCCAGCAGCAACCGGACAGGGTCCTACAATGAGCAGTTCTTC. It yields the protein CASSNRTGSYNEQFF.

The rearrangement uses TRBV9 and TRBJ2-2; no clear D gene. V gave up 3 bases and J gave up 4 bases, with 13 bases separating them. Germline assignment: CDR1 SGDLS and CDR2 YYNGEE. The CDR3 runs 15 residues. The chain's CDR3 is CASSADSSPTGELFF. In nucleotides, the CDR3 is TGTGCCAGCAGCGCTGACTCGAGCCCCACCGGGGAGCTGTTTTTT.

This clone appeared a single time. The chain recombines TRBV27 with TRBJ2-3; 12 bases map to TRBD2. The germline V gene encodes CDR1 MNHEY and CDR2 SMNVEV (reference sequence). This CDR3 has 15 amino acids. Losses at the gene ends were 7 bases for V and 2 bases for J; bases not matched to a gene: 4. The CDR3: CASIGLAGNTDTQYF. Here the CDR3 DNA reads TGTGCCAGCATTGGACTAGCGGGAAACACAGATACGCAGTATTTT.

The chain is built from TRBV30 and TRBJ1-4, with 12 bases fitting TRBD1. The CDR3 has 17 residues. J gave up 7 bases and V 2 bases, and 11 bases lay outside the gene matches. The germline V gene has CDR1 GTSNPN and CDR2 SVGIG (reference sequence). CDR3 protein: CAWSKGTGTGGSEKLFF. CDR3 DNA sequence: TGTGCCTGGAGTAAAGGGACCGGGACAGGGGGCAGTGAAAAACTGTTTTTT.

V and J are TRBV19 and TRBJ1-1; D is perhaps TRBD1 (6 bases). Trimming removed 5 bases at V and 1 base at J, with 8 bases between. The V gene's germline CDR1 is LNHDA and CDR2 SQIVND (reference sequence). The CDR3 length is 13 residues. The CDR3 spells CASSLTGNTEAFF. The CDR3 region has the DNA TGTGCCAGTAGTCTGACAGGGAACACTGAAGCTTTCTTT.

As DNA, the CDR3 is TGTGCCAGCAGTTCACGAGTCGGGGGCACCGGGGAGCTGTTTTTT. Encoded protein: CASSSRVGGTGELFF. The J gene is TRBJ2-2, the V gene TRBV11-3; maybe TRBD2 (6 bases). Per germline, CDR1 SGHNT and CDR2 YENEEA. V was cut by 6 bases and J by 4 bases, with 15 bases left in between. The CDR3 is 15 amino acids.

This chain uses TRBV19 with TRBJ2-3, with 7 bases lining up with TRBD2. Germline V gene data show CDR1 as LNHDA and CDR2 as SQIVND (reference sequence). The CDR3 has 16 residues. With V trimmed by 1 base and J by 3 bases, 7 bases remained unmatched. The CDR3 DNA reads TGTGCCAGTAGTATAGTGGCGGGGGAAGGGACAGATACGCAGTATTTT. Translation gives CASSIVAGEGTDTQYF.

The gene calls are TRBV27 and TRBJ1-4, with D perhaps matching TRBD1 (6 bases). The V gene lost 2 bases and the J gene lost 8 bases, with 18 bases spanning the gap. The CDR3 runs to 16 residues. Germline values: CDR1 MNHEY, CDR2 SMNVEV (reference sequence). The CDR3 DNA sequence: TGTGCCAGCAGTTTAGGTGCACTCCCAGGGGACGAAAAACTGTTTTTT. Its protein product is CASSLGALPGDEKLFF.

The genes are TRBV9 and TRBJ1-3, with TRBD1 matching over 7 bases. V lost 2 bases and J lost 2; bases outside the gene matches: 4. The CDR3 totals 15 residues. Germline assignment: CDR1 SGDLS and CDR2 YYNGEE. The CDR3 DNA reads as TGTGCCAGCAGCGTCAGGGACAGTGCTGGAAACACCATATATTTT. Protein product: CASSVRDSAGNTIYF.

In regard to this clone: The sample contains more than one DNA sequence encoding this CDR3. CDR3 DNA sequence: TGCGCCAGCAGCTTGGGGCAGGTAACAGATACGCAGTATTTT. This translates into CASSLGQVTDTQYF. V is TRBV5-1 and J is TRBJ2-3; D is unclear. The V end was cut by 0 bases, the J end by 3 bases, with 8 bases between. Per germline, CDR1 SGHRS and CDR2 YFSETQ. This CDR3 comprises 14 residues.

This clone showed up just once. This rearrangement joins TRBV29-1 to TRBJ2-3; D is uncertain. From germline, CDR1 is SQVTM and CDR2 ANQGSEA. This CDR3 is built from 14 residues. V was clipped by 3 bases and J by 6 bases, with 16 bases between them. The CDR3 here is CSVEARLRTDTQYF. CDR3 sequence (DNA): TGCAGCGTTGAGGCGCGACTCCGTACGGATACGCAGTATTTT.

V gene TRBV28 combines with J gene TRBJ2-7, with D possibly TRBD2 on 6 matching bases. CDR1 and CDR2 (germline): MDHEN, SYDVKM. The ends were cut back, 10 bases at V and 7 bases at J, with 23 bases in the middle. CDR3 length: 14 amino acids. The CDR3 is CATKGGTSLEEQYF. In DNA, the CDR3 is TGTGCCACAAAAGGCGGGACTTCCCTGGAGGAGCAGTACTTC.

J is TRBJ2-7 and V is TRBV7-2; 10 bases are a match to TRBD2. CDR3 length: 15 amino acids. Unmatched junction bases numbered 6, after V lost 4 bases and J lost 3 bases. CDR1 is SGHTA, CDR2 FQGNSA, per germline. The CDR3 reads CASSSASGSFYEQYF. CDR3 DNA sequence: TGTGCCAGCAGCTCGGCTAGCGGGAGTTTCTACGAGCAGTACTTC. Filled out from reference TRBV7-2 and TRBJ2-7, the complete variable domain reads GAGVSQSPSNKVTEKGKDVELRCDPISGHTALYWYRQSLGQGLEFLIYFQGNSAPDKSGLPSDRFSAERTGGSVSTLTIQRTQQEDSAVYLCASSSASGSFYEQYFGPGTRLTVT.

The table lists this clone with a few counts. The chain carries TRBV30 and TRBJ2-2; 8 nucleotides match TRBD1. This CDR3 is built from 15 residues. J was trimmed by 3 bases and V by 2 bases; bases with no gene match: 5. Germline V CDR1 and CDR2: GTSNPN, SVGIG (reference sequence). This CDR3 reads CAWSRMDRDTGELFF. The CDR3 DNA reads TGTGCCTGGAGTAGGATGGACAGGGACACCGGGGAGCTGTTTTTT.

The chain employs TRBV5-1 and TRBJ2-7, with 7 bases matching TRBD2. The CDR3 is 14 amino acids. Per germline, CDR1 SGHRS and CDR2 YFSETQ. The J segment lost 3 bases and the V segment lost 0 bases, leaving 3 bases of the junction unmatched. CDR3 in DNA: TGCGCCAGCAGCTTGGGCGGGAGTTTCTACGAGCAGTACTTC. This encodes CASSLGGSFYEQYF.

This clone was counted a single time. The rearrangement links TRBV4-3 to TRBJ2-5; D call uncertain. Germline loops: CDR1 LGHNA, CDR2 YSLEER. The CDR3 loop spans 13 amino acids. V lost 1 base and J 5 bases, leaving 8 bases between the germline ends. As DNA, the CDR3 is TGCGCCAGCAGCCAAGTTGTTGAGGAGACCCAGTACTTC. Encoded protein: CASSQVVEETQYF.

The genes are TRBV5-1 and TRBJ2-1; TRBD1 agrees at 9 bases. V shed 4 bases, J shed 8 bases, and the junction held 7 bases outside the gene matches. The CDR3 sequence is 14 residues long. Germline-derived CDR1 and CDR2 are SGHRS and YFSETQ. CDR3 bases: TGCGCCAGCAGCCTGGGACAGGGATCCGATGAGCAGTTCTTC. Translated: CASSLGQGSDEQFF.

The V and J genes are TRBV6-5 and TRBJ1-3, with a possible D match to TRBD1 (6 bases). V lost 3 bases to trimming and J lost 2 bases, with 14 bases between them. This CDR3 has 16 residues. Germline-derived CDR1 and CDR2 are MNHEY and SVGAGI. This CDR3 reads CASSYGQPEAGNTIYF. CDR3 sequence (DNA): TGTGCCAGCAGTTATGGACAGCCTGAGGCTGGAAACACCATATATTTT.

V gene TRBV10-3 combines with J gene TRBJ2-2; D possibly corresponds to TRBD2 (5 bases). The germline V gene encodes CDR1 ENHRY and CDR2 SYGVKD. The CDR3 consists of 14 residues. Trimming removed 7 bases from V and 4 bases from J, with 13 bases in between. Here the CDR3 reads CAITRSSSTGELFF. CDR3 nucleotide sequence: TGTGCCATCACTCGATCTAGCAGCACCGGGGAGCTGTTTTTT.

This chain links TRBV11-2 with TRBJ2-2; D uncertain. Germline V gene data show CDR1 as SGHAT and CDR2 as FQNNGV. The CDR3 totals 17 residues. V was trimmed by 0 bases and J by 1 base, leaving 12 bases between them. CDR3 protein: CASSLDPSGLNTGELFF. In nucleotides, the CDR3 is TGTGCCAGCAGCTTAGATCCATCAGGCCTGAACACCGGGGAGCTGTTTTTT. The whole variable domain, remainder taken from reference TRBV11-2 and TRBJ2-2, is EAGVAQSPRYKIIEKRQSVAFWCNPISGHATLYWYQQILGQGPKLLIQFQNNGVVDDSQLPKDRFSAERLKGVDSTLKIQPAKLEDSAVYLCASSLDPSGLNTGELFFGEGSRLTVL.

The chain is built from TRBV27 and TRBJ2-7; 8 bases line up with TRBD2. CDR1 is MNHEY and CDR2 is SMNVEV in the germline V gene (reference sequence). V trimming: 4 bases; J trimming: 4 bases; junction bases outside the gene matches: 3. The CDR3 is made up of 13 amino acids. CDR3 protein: CASSSPSGYEQYF. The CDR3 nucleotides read TGTGCCAGCAGTTCTCCTAGCGGGTACGAGCAGTACTTC.

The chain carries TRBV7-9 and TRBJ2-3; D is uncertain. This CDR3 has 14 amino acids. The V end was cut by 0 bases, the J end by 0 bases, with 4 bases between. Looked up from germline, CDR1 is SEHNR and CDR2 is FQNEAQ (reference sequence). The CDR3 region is CASSLAASTDTQYF. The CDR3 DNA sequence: TGTGCCAGCAGCTTAGCTGCGAGCACAGATACGCAGTATTTT.